This TCR beta chain was captured in a study of neurological immune-mediated disorders. Time point specified: longitudinal time-point 2. PBMCs stored at -80 C, 2 million in total, were the source of the unsorted libraries. Findings and caveats of the study: Patients with HTLV-1-associated myelopathy showed the most TCR clonal expansion. Those with multiple sclerosis showed the least, falling below healthy controls.

In its sample, this clonotype was seen many times. The antigen remains undetermined. Each TCR transcript was tagged with a 10-nucleotide random UMI during 5'RACE. Every sequencing run produced over 160 million TCR-beta sequences, and the sequences from any one run covered 15-18 subjects. In TCRdb, the 5' RACE reads were re-called with MiXCR into one record per CDR3 protein. Here the sample spans about 90,000 distinct CDR3 sequences, about 13% being singletons. This receptor was identified in a female donor with HTLV-1-associated myelopathy (HAM/TSP). Sequenced input: PBMCs.

The DNA for the CDR3 is TGTGCCAGCAGTTTTCAGGGGGCACTAGATACGCAGTATTTT. This gives the protein CASSFQGALDTQYF. V and J are TRBV28 and TRBJ2-3, with 8 bases matching TRBD1. The CDR3 is 14 amino acids. Germline V gene sequence: CDR1 MDHEN, CDR2 SYDVKM. The V and J ends lost 3 bases and 5 bases, in that order; junction bases with no gene match: 4.